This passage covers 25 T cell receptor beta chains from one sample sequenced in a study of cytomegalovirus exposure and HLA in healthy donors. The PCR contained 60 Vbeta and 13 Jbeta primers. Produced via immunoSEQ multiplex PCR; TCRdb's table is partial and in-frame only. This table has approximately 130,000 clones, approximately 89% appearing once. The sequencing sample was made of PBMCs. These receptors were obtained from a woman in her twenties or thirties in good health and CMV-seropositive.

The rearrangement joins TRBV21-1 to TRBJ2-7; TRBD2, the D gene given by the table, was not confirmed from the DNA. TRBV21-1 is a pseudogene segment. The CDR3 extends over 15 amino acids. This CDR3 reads CASSFRLAPAYEQYF. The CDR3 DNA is TGTGCCAGCAGCTTCCGACTAGCGCCAGCCTACGAGCAGTACTTC.

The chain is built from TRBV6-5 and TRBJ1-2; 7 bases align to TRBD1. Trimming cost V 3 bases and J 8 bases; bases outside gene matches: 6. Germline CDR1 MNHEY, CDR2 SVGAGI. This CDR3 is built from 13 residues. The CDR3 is CASSYMAGGGYTF. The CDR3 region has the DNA TGTGCCAGCAGTTATATGGCAGGGGGAGGCTACACCTTC.

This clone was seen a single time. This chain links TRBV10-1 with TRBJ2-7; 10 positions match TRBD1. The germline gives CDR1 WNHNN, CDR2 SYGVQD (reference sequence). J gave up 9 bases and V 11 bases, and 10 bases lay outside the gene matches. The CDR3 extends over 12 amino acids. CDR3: CACRDRGSRQYF. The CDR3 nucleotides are TGCGCCTGCCGGGACAGGGGAAGCCGGCAGTACTTC.

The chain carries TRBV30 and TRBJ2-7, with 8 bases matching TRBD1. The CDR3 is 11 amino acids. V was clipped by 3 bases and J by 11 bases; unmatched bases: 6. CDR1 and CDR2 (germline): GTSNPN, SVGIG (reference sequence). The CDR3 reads CAWSPGTGEYF. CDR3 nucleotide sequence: TGTGCCTGGAGCCCCGGGACAGGAGAGTACTTC.

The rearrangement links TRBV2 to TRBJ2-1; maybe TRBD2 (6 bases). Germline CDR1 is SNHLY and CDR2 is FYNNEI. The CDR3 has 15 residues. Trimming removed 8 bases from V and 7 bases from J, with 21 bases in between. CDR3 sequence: CASPNAGYEKNEQFF. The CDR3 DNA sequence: TGTGCCAGCCCAAATGCGGGATACGAGAAGAATGAGCAGTTCTTC.

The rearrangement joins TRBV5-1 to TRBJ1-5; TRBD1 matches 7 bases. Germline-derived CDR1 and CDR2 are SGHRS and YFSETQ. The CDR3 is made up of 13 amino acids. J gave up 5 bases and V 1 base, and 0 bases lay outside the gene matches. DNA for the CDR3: TGCGCCAGCAGCTTGACAGGGGATCAGCCCCAGCATTTT. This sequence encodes CASSLTGDQPQHF.

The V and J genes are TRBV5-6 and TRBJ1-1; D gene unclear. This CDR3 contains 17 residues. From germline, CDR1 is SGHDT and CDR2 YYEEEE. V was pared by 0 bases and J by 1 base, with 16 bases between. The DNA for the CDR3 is TGTGCCAGCAGCTTGGACACCTTGATTCGGGGGAACACTGAAGCTTTCTTT. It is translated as CASSLDTLIRGNTEAFF.

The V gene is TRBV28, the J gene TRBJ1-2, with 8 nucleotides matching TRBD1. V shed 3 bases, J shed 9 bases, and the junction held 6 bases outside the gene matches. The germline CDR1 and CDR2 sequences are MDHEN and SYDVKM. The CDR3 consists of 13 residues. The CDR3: CASSFQGAGSYTF. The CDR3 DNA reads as TGTGCCAGCAGTTTCCAGGGGGCTGGGAGCTACACCTTC.

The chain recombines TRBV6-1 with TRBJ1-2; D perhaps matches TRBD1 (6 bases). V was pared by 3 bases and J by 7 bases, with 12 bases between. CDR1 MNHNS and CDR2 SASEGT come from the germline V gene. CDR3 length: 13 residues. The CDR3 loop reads CASSERQGLGYTF. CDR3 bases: TGTGCCAGCAGTGAGAGGCAGGGGCTTGGCTACACCTTC.

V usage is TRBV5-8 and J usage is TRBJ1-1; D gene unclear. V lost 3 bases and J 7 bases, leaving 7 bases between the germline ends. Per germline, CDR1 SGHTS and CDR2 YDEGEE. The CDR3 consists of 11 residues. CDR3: CASSSRIEAFF. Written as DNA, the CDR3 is TGTGCCAGCAGCTCCCGTATTGAAGCTTTCTTT.

As DNA, the CDR3 is TGTGCCAGCATCAGCCCTCAGACGGGCTATGGCTACACCTTC. Protein sequence: CASISPQTGYGYTF. V is TRBV21-1 and J is TRBJ1-2. TRBV21-1 is deemed a pseudogene. CDR3 length equals 14 residues.

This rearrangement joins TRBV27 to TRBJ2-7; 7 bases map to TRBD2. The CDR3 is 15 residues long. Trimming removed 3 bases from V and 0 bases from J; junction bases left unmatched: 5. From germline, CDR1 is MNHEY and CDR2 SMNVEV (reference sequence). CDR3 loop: CASSLSGGSSYEQYF. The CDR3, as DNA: TGTGCCAGCAGTTTGAGCGGCGGGAGCTCCTACGAGCAGTACTTC.

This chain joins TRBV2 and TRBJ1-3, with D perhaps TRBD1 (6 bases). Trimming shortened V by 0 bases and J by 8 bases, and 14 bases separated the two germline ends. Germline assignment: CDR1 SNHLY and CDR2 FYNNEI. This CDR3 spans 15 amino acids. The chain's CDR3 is CASSEAGTQGYTIYF. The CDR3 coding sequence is TGTGCCAGCAGTGAAGCGGGGACACAAGGATACACCATATATTTT.

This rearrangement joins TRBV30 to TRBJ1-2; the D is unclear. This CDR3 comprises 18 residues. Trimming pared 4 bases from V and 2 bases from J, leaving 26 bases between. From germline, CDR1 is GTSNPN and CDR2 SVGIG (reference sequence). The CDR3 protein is CAWKDRGWTLTVNYGYTF. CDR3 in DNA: TGTGCCTGGAAGGACCGCGGGTGGACTCTAACAGTGAACTATGGCTACACCTTC.

In DNA form, the CDR3 reads TGTGCCAGCAGCTTATGGCAGGGGGATGAGACCCAGTACTTC. Translating it yields CASSLWQGDETQYF. This sequence joins TRBV7-3 and TRBJ2-5; 7 bases match TRBD1. The ends lost 2 bases at V and 5 bases at J; junction bases unmatched: 5. CDR1 and CDR2 from the germline V gene are SGHTA and FQGTGA. The CDR3 loop spans 14 amino acids. Filled out from reference TRBV7-3 and TRBJ2-5, the complete variable domain reads GAGVSQTPSNKVTEKGKYVELRCDPISGHTALYWYRQSLGQGPEFLIYFQGTGAADDSGLPNDRFFAVRPEGSVSTLKIQRTERGDSAVYLCASSLWQGDETQYFGPGTRLLVL.

The CDR3 loop is CASSPPEGGQRNTEAFF. The CDR3 DNA follows: TGTGCCAGCTCACCACCGGAAGGAGGGCAGCGGAACACTGAAGCTTTCTTT. The rearrangement uses TRBV18 and TRBJ1-1, with D unclear. V was cut by 0 bases and J by 1 base, with 15 bases left in between. The CDR3 length is 17 residues. Per the germline V gene, CDR1 is KGHSH and CDR2 is LQKENI.

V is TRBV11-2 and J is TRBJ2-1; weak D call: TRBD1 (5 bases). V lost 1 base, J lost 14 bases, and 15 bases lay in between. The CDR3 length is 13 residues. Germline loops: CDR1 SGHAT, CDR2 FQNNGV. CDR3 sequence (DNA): TGTGCCAGCAGCTTAGGAAGTCTGGTAGGGGAGTTCTTC. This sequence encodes CASSLGSLVGEFF.

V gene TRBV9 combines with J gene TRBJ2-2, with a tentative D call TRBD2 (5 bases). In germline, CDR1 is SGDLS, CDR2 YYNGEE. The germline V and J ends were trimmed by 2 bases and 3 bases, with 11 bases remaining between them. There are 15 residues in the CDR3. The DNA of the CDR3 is TGTGCCAGCAGCGTTAATACGGGGTACACCGGGGAGCTGTTTTTT. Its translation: CASSVNTGYTGELFF. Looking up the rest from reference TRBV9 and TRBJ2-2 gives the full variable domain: DSGVTQTPKHLITATGQRVTLRCSPRSGDLSVYWYQQSLDQGLQFLIQYYNGEERAKGNILERFSAQQFPDLHSELNLSSLELGDSALYFCASSVNTGYTGELFFGEGSRLTVL.

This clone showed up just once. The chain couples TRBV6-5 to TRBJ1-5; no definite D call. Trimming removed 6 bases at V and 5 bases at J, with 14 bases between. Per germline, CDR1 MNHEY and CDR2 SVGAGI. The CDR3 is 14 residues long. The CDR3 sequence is CASSLRGSHQPQHF. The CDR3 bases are TGTGCCAGCAGCCTTAGAGGTAGTCATCAGCCCCAGCATTTT.

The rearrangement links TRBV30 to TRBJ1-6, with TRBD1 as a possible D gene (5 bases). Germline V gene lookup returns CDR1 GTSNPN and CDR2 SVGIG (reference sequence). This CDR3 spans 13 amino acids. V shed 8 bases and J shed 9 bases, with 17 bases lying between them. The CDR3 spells CASRVPSVSPLHF. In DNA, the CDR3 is TGTGCCAGCAGGGTGCCATCGGTTTCACCCCTCCACTTT. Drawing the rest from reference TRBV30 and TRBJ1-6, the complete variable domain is SQTIHQWPATLVQPVGSPLSLECTVEGTSNPNLYWYRQAAGRGLQLLFYSVGIGQISSEVPQNLSASRPQDRQFILSSKKLLLSDSGFYLCASRVPSVSPLHFGNGTRLTVT.

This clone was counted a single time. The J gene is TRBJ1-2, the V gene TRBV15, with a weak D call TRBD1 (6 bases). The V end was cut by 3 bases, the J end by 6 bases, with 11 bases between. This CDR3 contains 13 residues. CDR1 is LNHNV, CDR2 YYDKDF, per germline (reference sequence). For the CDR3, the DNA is TGTGCCACCAGCAGGAGGGCAGGGGATGGCTACACCTTC. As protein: CATSRRAGDGYTF.

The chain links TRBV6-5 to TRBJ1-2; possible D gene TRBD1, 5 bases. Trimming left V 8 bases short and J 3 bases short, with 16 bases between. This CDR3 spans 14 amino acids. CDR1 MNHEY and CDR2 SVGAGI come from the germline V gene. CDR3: CASAPRGGDYGYTF. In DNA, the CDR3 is TGTGCCAGCGCCCCGCGGGGGGGGGACTATGGCTACACCTTC.

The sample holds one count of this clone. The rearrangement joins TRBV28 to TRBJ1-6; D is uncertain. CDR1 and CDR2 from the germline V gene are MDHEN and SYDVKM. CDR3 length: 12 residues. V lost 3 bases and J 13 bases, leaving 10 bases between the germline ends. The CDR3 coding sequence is TGTGCCAGCAGTTTGCGATATCCCCCCCTCCACTTT. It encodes CASSLRYPPLHF.

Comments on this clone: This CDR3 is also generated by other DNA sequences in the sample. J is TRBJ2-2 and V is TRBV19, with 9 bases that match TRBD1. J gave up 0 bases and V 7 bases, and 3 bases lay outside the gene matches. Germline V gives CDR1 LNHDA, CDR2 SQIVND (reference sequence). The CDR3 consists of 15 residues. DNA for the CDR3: TGTGCCAGTAAAACAGGGGGCCCGAACACCGGGGAGCTGTTTTTT. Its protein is CASKTGGPNTGELFF.

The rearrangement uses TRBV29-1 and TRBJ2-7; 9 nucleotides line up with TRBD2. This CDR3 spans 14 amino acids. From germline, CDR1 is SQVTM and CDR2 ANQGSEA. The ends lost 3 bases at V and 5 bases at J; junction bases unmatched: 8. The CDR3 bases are TGCAGCGTTGAGGGACTAGCTTATCCCGACGAGCAGTACTTC. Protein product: CSVEGLAYPDEQYF.